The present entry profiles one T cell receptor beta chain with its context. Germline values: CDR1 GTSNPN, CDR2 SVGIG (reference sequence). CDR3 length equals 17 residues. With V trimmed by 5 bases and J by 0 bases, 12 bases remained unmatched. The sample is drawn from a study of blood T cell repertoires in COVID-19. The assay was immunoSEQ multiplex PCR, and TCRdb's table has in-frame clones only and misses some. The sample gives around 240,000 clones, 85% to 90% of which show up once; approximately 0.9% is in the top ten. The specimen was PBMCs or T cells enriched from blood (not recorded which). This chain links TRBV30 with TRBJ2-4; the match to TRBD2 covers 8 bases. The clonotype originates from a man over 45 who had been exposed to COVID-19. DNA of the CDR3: TGTGCCTGGGCCAGATGGGGCGGGGGGCTAGCCAAAAACATTCAGTACTTC. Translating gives CAWARWGGGLAKNIQYF.